This passage covers 16 T cell receptor beta chains from one sample sequenced in a study of T cell clonotyping in hematopoietic cell transplantation. The data were produced by immunoSEQ multiplex PCR, yet TCRdb's version contains in-frame clones alone and is incomplete. Among 13,000 to 15,000 clones, 94% were seen once, and the ten largest hold over 3.5%. The specimen was PBMCs, collected 30 days after allogeneic stem cell transplant. These TCRs come from a male patient aged 60 to 75 who had an allogeneic stem cell transplant from an unrelated donor, so the T cells may come from the graft donor. Some clones in this sample may be carry-over from other donors' samples.

The chain has TRBV5-1 and TRBJ1-2; D remains unclear. V lost 1 base to trimming and J lost 0 bases, with 10 bases between them. This CDR3 is 15 amino acids long. Germline-derived CDR1 and CDR2 are SGHRS and YFSETQ. In nucleotides, the CDR3 is TGCGCCAGCAGCTTGTTGTCGGAAGCTAACTATGGCTACACCTTC. This translates into CASSLLSEANYGYTF.

The chain couples TRBV6-1 to TRBJ2-3, with D uncertain. Germline lookup yields CDR1 MNHNS and CDR2 SASEGT. V shed 8 bases and J shed 5 bases, with 17 bases lying between them. The CDR3 is 14 amino acids. The CDR3 nucleotides read TGTGCCAGCGCCCCCGACGGAGTTGGAGATACGCAGTATTTT. It translates to CASAPDGVGDTQYF.

This clone was picked up one time. The CDR3 nucleotides are TGCAGTGCTGGACCCCAAGAGACCCAGTACTTC. This translates into CSAGPQETQYF. The chain combines TRBV20-1 with TRBJ2-5; D is unclear. The V gene lost 5 bases and the J gene lost 1 base, with 5 bases spanning the gap. The length of the CDR3 is 11 residues. Looked up from germline, CDR1 is DFQATT and CDR2 is SNEGSKA (reference sequence).

The chain employs TRBV6-1 and TRBJ2-7; 7 bases match TRBD1. Losses at the gene ends were 7 bases for V and 0 bases for J; bases not matched to a gene: 6. This CDR3 is built from 14 residues. Germline V gives CDR1 MNHNS, CDR2 SASEGT. CDR3 protein: CASTLRDSSYEQYF. DNA for the CDR3: TGTGCCAGCACCCTACGGGACAGCTCCTACGAGCAGTACTTC.

The chain recombines TRBV10-3 with TRBJ1-3, with D possibly TRBD1 on 5 matching bases. CDR1 is ENHRY, CDR2 SYGVKD, per germline. The CDR3 is 16 amino acids. V dropped 0 bases and J dropped 0 bases, with 9 bases sitting between them. The CDR3 region has the DNA TGTGCCATCAGTGAGTCGGGACTAAGCTCTGGAAACACCATATATTTT. Its protein is CAISESGLSSGNTIYF.

The chain has TRBV2 and TRBJ2-7; TRBD1 aligns across 7 bases. With V trimmed by 5 bases and J by 4 bases, 5 bases remained unmatched. Germline assignment: CDR1 SNHLY and CDR2 FYNNEI. The CDR3 spans 13 residues. Here the CDR3 reads CASSRDSDYEQYF. The CDR3 region has the DNA TGTGCCAGCAGTAGGGACAGCGATTACGAGCAGTACTTC.

This clone was seen once. CDR3 DNA: TGCAGCGTGCTGACTAGTGGGGAGACCCAGTACTTC. Translation: CSVLTSGETQYF. The chain employs TRBV29-1 and TRBJ2-5, with a weak D call TRBD2 (6 bases). Trimming stripped 6 bases from V and 5 bases from J, with 13 bases between. The CDR3 has 12 amino acids. Germline-derived CDR1 and CDR2 are SQVTM and ANQGSEA.

This clone was counted a single time. The V call is TRBV19, the J call TRBJ1-1; possible D gene TRBD1, 5 bases. The germline V gene has CDR1 LNHDA and CDR2 SQIVND (reference sequence). The CDR3 is made up of 15 amino acids. Trimming pared 3 bases from V and 0 bases from J, leaving 11 bases between. CDR3 nucleotide sequence: TGTGCCAGTAGTATTCGGGGCAGCATGAACACTGAAGCTTTCTTT. Amino acid sequence: CASSIRGSMNTEAFF.

Here the CDR3 reads CASSLSPDSTYEQYF. CDR3 DNA: TGTGCCAGCAGCCTCTCCCCGGACAGCACCTACGAGCAGTACTTC. This chain uses TRBV7-9 with TRBJ2-7; tentative D call: TRBD1 (6 bases). This CDR3 is built from 15 residues. In germline, CDR1 is SEHNR, CDR2 FQNEAQ (reference sequence). V dropped 5 bases and J dropped 2 bases, with 16 bases sitting between them.

This clone was counted only a few times. The rearrangement links TRBV11-1 to TRBJ1-3; D not certain. From germline, CDR1 is SGHAT and CDR2 FQDESV (reference sequence). V was trimmed by 6 bases and J by 6 bases, leaving 12 bases between them. This CDR3 is 13 amino acids long. The CDR3 loop is CASSYPSANTIYF. The CDR3 DNA reads TGTGCCAGCAGTTATCCATCGGCAAACACCATATATTTT.

V usage is TRBV4-3 and J usage is TRBJ2-3; TRBD2 agrees at 10 bases. This CDR3 spans 16 amino acids. The germline gives CDR1 LGHNA, CDR2 YSLEER. Trimming at V came to 1 base and at J to 6 bases, leaving 7 bases not matched to a gene. CDR3 nucleotides: TGCGCCAGCAGCCAAGTAAGCGGGGGGGCCATGGATACGCAGTATTTT. Residues: CASSQVSGGAMDTQYF.

This chain uses TRBV25-1 with TRBJ2-7; a weak D match, TRBD1 (7 bases). The CDR3 covers 17 residues. Germline V lookup: CDR1 MGHDK, CDR2 SYGVNS. V was shortened by 2 bases and J by 6 bases, with 23 bases between the two germline ends. The CDR3 region is CASSEPGRGRGVSEQYF. CDR3 sequence (DNA): TGTGCCAGCAGTGAACCCGGCCGGGGCAGGGGGGTGTCCGAGCAGTACTTC.

The CDR3 here is CASSQETDGNEQFF. The CDR3 DNA follows: TGCGCCAGCAGCCAAGAGACAGACGGAAATGAGCAGTTCTTC. The chain joins TRBV4-3 to TRBJ2-1; D might be TRBD1 (5 bases). The V gene lost 0 bases and the J gene lost 7 bases, with 10 bases spanning the gap. The CDR3 is 14 amino acids. CDR1 and CDR2 (germline): LGHNA, YSLEER.

This chain joins TRBV5-4 and TRBJ2-3; D possibly corresponds to TRBD2 (5 bases). CDR1 and CDR2 (germline): SGHNT, YYREEE (reference sequence). The germline V and J ends were trimmed by 5 bases and 6 bases, with 13 bases remaining between them. The CDR3 has 13 amino acids. The CDR3 DNA follows: TGTGCCAGCAGGCCCCTGGGAGCCGATACGCAGTATTTT. Its translation: CASRPLGADTQYF.

The chain recombines TRBV27 with TRBJ1-5; a weak D match, TRBD1 (6 bases). The CDR3 contains 15 residues. Germline CDR1 and CDR2: MNHEY and SMNVEV (reference sequence). Trimming removed 8 bases from V and 1 base from J, with 15 bases in between. The CDR3 coding sequence is TGTGCCAGCGGCATAGCGGGGGCAAGCAATCAGCCCCAGCATTTT. It codes for CASGIAGASNQPQHF.

This chain uses TRBV6-1 with TRBJ2-7; D is uncertain. Per germline, CDR1 MNHNS and CDR2 SASEGT. V was trimmed by 0 bases and J by 0 bases, leaving 9 bases between them. The CDR3 totals 15 residues. CDR3 in amino acids: CASSEASGSSYEQYF. DNA for the CDR3: TGTGCCAGCAGTGAAGCGTCGGGCAGCTCCTACGAGCAGTACTTC.